Listed here are 31 T cell receptor beta chains from one sample, sequenced in a study of blood T cell repertoires in COVID-19 (dated by TCRdb to 2019 to 2021). Library creation used the immunoSEQ multiplex PCR assay. The source is immuneACCESS, and TCRdb retained only in-frame sequences with V and J called. Part of the clones is not carried over; for the studies checked, unresolved V genes explain less than half of this, and the remainder is unexplained. The sample table lists about 380,000 clones, 88% of them with a count of one. Jointly, the top ten make up less than 1.5% of the sample. The specimen was PBMCs or T cells enriched from blood (not recorded which). The receptors were gathered from a woman under 30 who had recovered from COVID-19.

The V call is TRBV29-1, the J call TRBJ2-5; no clear D. Germline-derived CDR1 and CDR2 are SQVTM and ANQGSEA. V lost 4 bases and J 5 bases, leaving 8 bases between the germline ends. CDR3 length: 11 amino acids. The CDR3 sequence: CSVGGWETQYF. CDR3 DNA: TGCAGCGTTGGTGGCTGGGAGACCCAGTACTTC.

The CDR3 reads CATSPGQGADGYTF. The DNA of the CDR3 is TGTGCCACCAGCCCCGGACAGGGGGCAGATGGCTACACCTTC. The chain uses TRBV24-1 and TRBJ1-2, with 11 bases fitting TRBD1. The CDR3 is 14 amino acids. V shed 7 bases, J shed 6 bases, and the junction held 6 bases outside the gene matches. CDR1 is KGHDR, CDR2 SFDVKD, per germline.

The J gene is TRBJ2-7, the V gene TRBV2; TRBD1 is a possible D gene (6 bases). V was clipped by 8 bases and J by 5 bases, with 22 bases between them. Germline lookup yields CDR1 SNHLY and CDR2 FYNNEI. CDR3 length: 15 amino acids. The CDR3 is CASGDTPRFSDEQYF. The CDR3 nucleotides read TGTGCCAGCGGGGACACTCCCCGCTTTTCGGACGAGCAGTACTTC.

CDR3 residues: CASTPGVAGDNEQFF. For the CDR3, the DNA is TGTGCCAGCACCCCCGGGGTAGCGGGGGACAATGAGCAGTTCTTC. The chain employs TRBV19 and TRBJ2-1; 9 nucleotides line up with TRBD2. The CDR3 has 15 amino acids. The germline gives CDR1 LNHDA, CDR2 SQIVND (reference sequence). V lost 9 bases, J lost 5 bases, and 11 bases stayed unmatched.

Points on this clone: Sequence at one end of the junction differs from germline and may be a read error. This chain joins TRBV19 and TRBJ1-2; 9 bases are a match to TRBD1. This CDR3 is 14 amino acids long. CDR1 LNHDA and CDR2 SQIVND come from the germline V gene (reference sequence). CDR3 nucleotide sequence: TGTGCCAGTAGGATAGGGACAGGGAACTATGGCTACACCTTC. Its protein is CASRIGTGNYGYTF.

The chain carries TRBV18 and TRBJ2-1, with unresolved D. Looked up from germline, CDR1 is KGHSH and CDR2 is LQKENI. The V end was cut by 3 bases, the J end by 0 bases, with 9 bases between. The CDR3 spans 15 residues. CDR3 amino acids: CASSPPNYSYNEQFF. Written as DNA, the CDR3 is TGTGCCAGCTCACCTCCAAACTACTCCTACAATGAGCAGTTCTTC.

This chain's CDR3 is CASSLNGLPDWDTQYF. In nucleotides, the CDR3 is TGTGCCAGCAGCTTGAATGGACTCCCTGATTGGGATACGCAGTATTTT. The chain is built from TRBV5-4 and TRBJ2-3; D perhaps matches TRBD2 (5 bases). The CDR3 has 16 amino acids. Trimming shortened V by 1 base and J by 6 bases, and 18 bases separated the two germline ends. Germline assignment: CDR1 SGHNT and CDR2 YYREEE (reference sequence).

This clone was detected once. This sequence joins TRBV28 and TRBJ2-4; D ambiguous. CDR3 length: 18 residues. CDR1 MDHEN and CDR2 SYDVKM come from the germline V gene. V was clipped by 4 bases and J by 0 bases, with 19 bases between them. The CDR3 here is CASSSRFHPTLAKNIQYF. CDR3 sequence (DNA): TGTGCCAGCAGTTCCCGGTTCCACCCCACCTTAGCCAAAAACATTCAGTACTTC.

This chain connects TRBV7-8 to TRBJ1-3; unclear D gene. The germline CDR1 and CDR2 sequences are SGHVS and FQNEAQ. V gave up 5 bases and J gave up 8 bases, with 10 bases separating them. The length of the CDR3 is 12 residues. Here the CDR3 reads CASSPPSDTIYF. The DNA of the CDR3 is TGTGCCAGCAGCCCACCTTCGGACACCATATATTTT.

This sequence joins TRBV10-2 and TRBJ2-1, with a possible D match to TRBD1 (6 bases). The CDR3 has 16 amino acids. Germline V lookup: CDR1 WSHSY, CDR2 SAAADI. Trimming took 5 bases from V and 8 from J, leaving 22 bases between them. The CDR3 loop is CASSSGTPRWEHEQFF. Here the CDR3 DNA reads TGCGCCAGCAGTTCCGGGACACCTAGGTGGGAGCATGAGCAGTTCTTC.

The chain joins TRBV5-1 to TRBJ2-5; TRBD2 matches 12 bases. Unmatched junction bases numbered 5, after V lost 0 bases and J lost 2 bases. The CDR3 loop spans 17 amino acids. Germline V gives CDR1 SGHRS, CDR2 YFSETQ. The CDR3 nucleotides read TGCGCCAGCAGCTTGGTCCCGACTAGCGGGGGTCAAGAGACCCAGTACTTC. The encoded protein is CASSLVPTSGGQETQYF.

The CDR3 DNA reads as TGTGCCTGGAGTTCCGACAGCCCTCACACCGGGGAGCTGTTTTTT. Protein product: CAWSSDSPHTGELFF. J is TRBJ2-2 and V is TRBV30, with D tentatively TRBD1 (5 bases). The CDR3 is 15 amino acids. Trimming cost V 2 bases and J 3 bases, with 13 bases left between them. Germline V CDR1 and CDR2: GTSNPN, SVGIG (reference sequence).

This sequence joins TRBV6-1 and TRBJ2-7; D not certain. The CDR3 runs 11 residues. V lost 2 bases and J 9 bases, leaving 8 bases between the germline ends. The germline CDR1 and CDR2 sequences are MNHNS and SASEGT. This CDR3 reads CASSEQAGQYF. In DNA form, the CDR3 reads TGTGCCAGCAGTGAACAGGCTGGGCAGTACTTC.

This chain's CDR3 is CASSYSIGRANSPLHF. The CDR3 DNA is TGTGCCAGCAGTTACTCGATTGGCAGGGCGAATTCACCCCTCCACTTT. The chain couples TRBV6-5 to TRBJ1-6; D might be TRBD1 (5 bases). Trimming cost V 0 bases and J 7 bases, with 13 bases left between them. This CDR3 is 16 amino acids long. Germline assignment: CDR1 MNHEY and CDR2 SVGAGI.

This rearrangement joins TRBV14 to TRBJ1-3; the D is unclear. Trimming removed 0 bases from V and 0 bases from J, with 18 bases in between. CDR1 is SGHDN, CDR2 FVKESK, per germline. The CDR3 covers 19 residues. The DNA for the CDR3 is TGTGCCAGCAGCCAAGAGTCGATCAGCGGACCGTTCTCTGGAAACACCATATATTTT. Translating gives CASSQESISGPFSGNTIYF. Full variable domain (outside the CDR3, taken from reference TRBV14 and TRBJ1-3): EAGVTQFPSHSVIEKGQTVTLRCDPISGHDNLYWYRRVMGKEIKFLLHFVKESKQDESGMPNNRFLAERTGGTYSTLKVQPAELEDSGVYFCASSQESISGPFSGNTIYFGEGSWLTVV.

The chain has TRBV7-2 and TRBJ2-3; 7 bases line up with TRBD2. Germline values: CDR1 SGHTA, CDR2 FQGNSA. V lost 5 bases to trimming and J lost 1 base; unmatched junction nucleotides: 12. The CDR3 runs 17 residues. In DNA, the CDR3 is TGTGCCAGCAGCCCGGCCCGCGGGGGATACCGCACAGATACGCAGTATTTT. It translates to CASSPARGGYRTDTQYF.

In this sample, this clone turned up a few times. V is TRBV6-5 and J is TRBJ1-2; 7 bases are shared with TRBD1. Germline loops: CDR1 MNHEY, CDR2 SVGAGI. The junction had 5 bases not matched to a gene; V was cut back by 0 bases and J by 7 bases. The CDR3 spans 14 residues. The DNA for the CDR3 is TGTGCCAGCAGTTACTCGTCAGGGGACAGTGGCTACACCTTC. The encoded protein is CASSYSSGDSGYTF.

The chain couples TRBV5-1 to TRBJ2-7; possibly TRBD2 for D (5 bases). Per germline, CDR1 SGHRS and CDR2 YFSETQ. Between the trimmed V and J ends, which lost 2 bases and 2 bases, there was a span of 11 bases. The CDR3 is 14 amino acids. The CDR3, as DNA: TGCGCCAGCAGCTTCGGAGGTGGAACCTACGAGCAGTACTTC. As protein: CASSFGGGTYEQYF. Full variable domain (rest looked up from reference TRBV5-1 and TRBJ2-7): KAGVTQTPRYLIKTRGQQVTLSCSPISGHRSVSWYQQTPGQGLQFLFEYFSETQRNKGNFPGRFSGRQFSNSRSEMNVSTLELGDSALYLCASSFGGGTYEQYFGPGTRLTVT.

V usage is TRBV12-5 and J usage is TRBJ1-1, with D possibly matching TRBD1 (6 bases). CDR1 LGHNT and CDR2 FRNRAP come from the germline V gene. The CDR3 sequence is 17 residues long. Trimming removed 4 bases from V and 0 bases from J, with 18 bases in between. CDR3 amino acids: CASGWIAGAAMNTEAFF. CDR3 sequence (DNA): TGTGCTAGTGGTTGGATAGCAGGGGCGGCTATGAACACTGAAGCTTTCTTT. The whole variable domain, remainder taken from reference TRBV12-5 and TRBJ1-1, is DARVTQTPRHKVTEMGQEVTMRCQPILGHNTVFWYRQTMMQGLELLAYFRNRAPLDDSGMPKDRFSAEMPDATLATLKIQPSEPRDSAVYFCASGWIAGAAMNTEAFFGQGTRLTVV.

This chain links TRBV28 with TRBJ2-4, with 7 positions matching TRBD2. V gave up 10 bases and J gave up 4 bases; unmatched junction bases: 7. The V gene's germline CDR1 is MDHEN and CDR2 SYDVKM. CDR3 length: 13 residues. The CDR3 DNA reads as TGTGCCACCGCCGGGGGGTCAAAAAACATTCAGTACTTC. Translation gives CATAGGSKNIQYF.

The V gene is TRBV27, the J gene TRBJ2-2; 11 bases map to TRBD2. CDR1 and CDR2 (germline): MNHEY, SMNVEV (reference sequence). The ends lost 5 bases at V and 0 bases at J; junction bases unmatched: 2. The CDR3 totals 16 residues. For the CDR3, the DNA is TGTGCCAGCAGTCAGGGACTAGCGGCGAACACCGGGGAGCTGTTTTTT. It specifies CASSQGLAANTGELFF.

The chain employs TRBV28 and TRBJ2-2; D gene ambiguous. V dropped 5 bases and J dropped 3 bases, with 10 bases sitting between them. Germline values: CDR1 MDHEN, CDR2 SYDVKM. The CDR3 is 14 amino acids. Here the CDR3 DNA reads TGTGCCAGCAGTGCAGCTAGTTACACCGGGGAGCTGTTTTTT. This gives the protein CASSAASYTGELFF. The entire variable domain, with the rest obtained from reference TRBV28 and TRBJ2-2, is as follows: DVKVTQSSRYLVKRTGEKVFLECVQDMDHENMFWYRQDPGLGLRLIYFSYDVKMKEKGDIPEGYSVSREKKERFSLILESASTNQTSMYLCASSAASYTGELFFGEGSRLTVL.

DNA of the CDR3: TGTGCCAGCAGCCAAGTATGGGGTGAAGGGGATCTCCACACAGATACGCAGTATTTT. Its protein product is CASSQVWGEGDLHTDTQYF. The chain employs TRBV14 and TRBJ2-3, with D possibly TRBD1 on 5 matching bases. CDR3 length: 19 amino acids. V gave up 1 base and J gave up 2 bases, with 22 bases separating them. The germline V gene has CDR1 SGHDN and CDR2 FVKESK.

In this sample, this clone turned up once. This chain links TRBV5-1 with TRBJ2-5; a possible D gene is TRBD2 (5 bases). V was shortened by 4 bases and J by 3 bases, with 16 bases between the two germline ends. Germline V CDR1 and CDR2: SGHRS, YFSETQ. The CDR3 totals 15 residues. The CDR3 protein is CASSVIPGSKETQYF. The CDR3 coding sequence is TGCGCCAGCAGCGTCATTCCGGGATCTAAAGAGACCCAGTACTTC.

The chain uses TRBV24-1 and TRBJ1-3, with D uncertain. The CDR3 sequence is 16 residues long. Per the germline V gene, CDR1 is KGHDR and CDR2 is SFDVKD. Trimming cost V 2 bases and J 0 bases, with 10 bases left between them. CDR3 coding DNA: TGTGCCACCAGTGATTGGCTTGAGGACTCTGGAAACACCATATATTTT. Translation gives CATSDWLEDSGNTIYF.

The chain recombines TRBV7-2 with TRBJ1-1; the D gene is possibly TRBD1 (6 bases). This CDR3 is 15 amino acids long. Germline V lookup: CDR1 SGHTA, CDR2 FQGNSA. V gave up 5 bases and J gave up 6 bases, with 19 bases separating them. The CDR3 DNA sequence: TGTGCCAGCAGCCAGGGACTCACGGGGGGCGCTGAAGCTTTCTTT. This encodes CASSQGLTGGAEAFF.

This clone was counted once. Germline is not matched at one junction end, which may reflect a read error. The rearrangement links TRBV28 to TRBJ1-5; TRBD1 matches at 10 bases. The CDR3 covers 14 residues. Germline CDR1 is MDHEN and CDR2 is SYDVKM. Here the CDR3 reads CASSSRDRGKFANF. As DNA, the CDR3 is TGTGCCAGCAGTAGCCGGGACAGGGGAAAATTCGCCAATTTT.

V and J are TRBV7-3 and TRBJ1-2, with 7 bases matching TRBD1. This CDR3 spans 15 amino acids. The germline V gene encodes CDR1 SGHTA and CDR2 FQGTGA. With 5 bases clipped from V and 7 bases from J, the junction kept 13 bases outside the gene matches. CDR3 protein: CASSPRGGDRGGYTF. CDR3 bases: TGTGCCAGCAGCCCCAGAGGCGGGGACAGAGGTGGCTACACCTTC.

This chain uses TRBV4-1 with TRBJ1-5; D may be TRBD1 (5 bases). The CDR3 totals 17 residues. Germline CDR1 and CDR2: MGHRA and YSYEKL. Trimming took 7 bases from V and 0 from J, leaving 19 bases between them. The DNA of the CDR3 is TGCGCCAGCAAGGGGTTTAGGGGATGGAATAGCAATCAGCCCCAGCATTTT. It is translated as CASKGFRGWNSNQPQHF.

The sample holds one count of this clone. The CDR3 loop reads CASSMGQGNTQYF. DNA for the CDR3: TGTGCCAGCAGCATGGGACAGGGCAATACGCAGTATTTT. The rearrangement joins TRBV11-3 to TRBJ2-3; 9 bases are a match to TRBD1. There are 13 residues in the CDR3. Germline V gene sequence: CDR1 SGHNT, CDR2 YENEEA. Germline trimming cut 5 bases from V and 7 bases from J; bases unmatched to any gene: 4.

In this sample, this clone turned up a few times. The V gene is TRBV18, the J gene TRBJ1-2; possible D gene TRBD1, 5 bases. The CDR3 sequence is 15 residues long. Germline loops: CDR1 KGHSH, CDR2 LQKENI. V was cut by 3 bases and J by 6 bases, with 17 bases left in between. CDR3 nucleotide sequence: TGTGCCAGCTCACCTCCACCAGGGATAAGAGATGGCTACACCTTC. Translating it yields CASSPPPGIRDGYTF. Full variable domain (rest looked up from reference TRBV18 and TRBJ1-2): NAGVMQNPRHLVRRRGQEARLRCSPMKGHSHVYWYRQLPEEGLKFMVYLQKENIIDESGMPKERFSAEFPKEGPSILRIQQVVRGDSAAYFCASSPPPGIRDGYTFGSGTRLTVV.